This T cell receptor (beta chain) is from a study of blood T cell repertoires in COVID-19. Whole-study context: The United States, Italy and Spain provided the acute and convalescent COVID-19 samples. The analysed material was cDNA or gDNA that came from T cells, B-cell-depleted T cells, or PBMCs.

This CDR3 has 14 residues. Germline V lookup: CDR1 SGHNT, CDR2 YYREEE (reference sequence). Trimming cost V 4 bases and J 7 bases; bases outside gene matches: 6. This clone has just one count. Authors' data handling: Amplifying reference gene primers gave estimates of nucleated cell counts. Clones were read by immunoSEQ multiplex PCR, and TCRdb kept only the in-frame ones, dropping some. That table furnishes V, J and clone size, whereas the DNA furnished D and trimming. The table shows about 95,000 clones, with 84% occurring only once. The sample comprised peripheral blood. The source is a human donor in a cohort sampled during active COVID-19. The chain joins TRBV5-4 to TRBJ1-4; 8 bases are shared with TRBD1. CDR3 amino acids: CASSTGQEGEKLFF. The CDR3 DNA follows: TGTGCCAGCAGCACGGGACAGGAGGGTGAAAAACTGTTTTTT.